The entry below gives a single TCR beta chain sequence along with its context. Original methodology: Reference gene primers were amplified, and this amplification served to estimate nucleated cell counts. Sequencing used immunoSEQ multiplex PCR; TCRdb keeps in-frame clones, though not all of them. V and J calls and clone size are as listed in that table; D and trimming were resolved from the DNA. This sample yields 150,000 to 200,000 clones, of which roughly 91% are seen a single time; about 4.2% belongs to the top ten. The data are from a study of blood T cell repertoires in COVID-19. Study-wide context: Acute and convalescent COVID-19 specimens originated in the United States, Italy and Spain. Nucleic acid was either cDNA or gDNA, and it came from T cells, B-cell-depleted T cells, or PBMCs.

The V gene end was trimmed by 6 bases and the J gene end by 3 bases; junction bases not matched to a gene: 10. There are 15 residues in the CDR3. Looked up from germline, CDR1 is KGHSH and CDR2 is LQKENI. Sequences were obtained from peripheral blood. This chain uses TRBV18 with TRBJ1-2, with 7 bases that match TRBD1. The receptor was derived from a human donor in a cohort sampled during active COVID-19. The CDR3 nucleotides read TGTGCCAGCTCGGAAACAGGGGCCTCTGACTATGGCTACACCTTC. Its protein is CASSETGASDYGYTF.